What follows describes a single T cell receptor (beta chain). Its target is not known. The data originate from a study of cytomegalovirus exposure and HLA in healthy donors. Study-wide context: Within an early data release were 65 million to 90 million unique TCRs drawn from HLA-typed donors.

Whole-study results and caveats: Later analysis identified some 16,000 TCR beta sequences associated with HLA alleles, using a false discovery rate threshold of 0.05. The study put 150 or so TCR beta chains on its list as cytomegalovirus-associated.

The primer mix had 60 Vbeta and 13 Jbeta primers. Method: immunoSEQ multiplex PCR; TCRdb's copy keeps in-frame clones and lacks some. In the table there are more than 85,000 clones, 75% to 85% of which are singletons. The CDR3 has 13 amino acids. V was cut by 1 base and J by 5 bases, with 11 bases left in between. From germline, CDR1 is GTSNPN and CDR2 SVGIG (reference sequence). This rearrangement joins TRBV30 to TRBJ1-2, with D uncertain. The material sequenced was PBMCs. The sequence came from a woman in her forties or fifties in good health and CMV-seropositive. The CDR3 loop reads CAWSGEFVYGYTF. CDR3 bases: TGTGCCTGGAGTGGGGAGTTCGTATATGGCTACACCTTC.